Each of the 24 T cell receptor beta chains below was sequenced from the same sample in a study of radiotherapy plus CTLA-4 blockade in lung cancer. Produced via immunoSEQ multiplex PCR; TCRdb's table is partial and in-frame only. The table has approximately 100,000 clones, about 85% seen once. The starting material was peripheral blood, obtained from a patient treated with radiotherapy plus ipilimumab. Every receptor here comes from a human donor with non-small cell lung cancer that progressed on radiotherapy plus ipilimumab. Some clones in this sample may be carry-over from other donors' samples.

The chain is built from TRBV5-6 and TRBJ1-2, with 7 bases aligning to TRBD1. The CDR3 loop spans 17 amino acids. The J segment lost 5 bases and the V segment lost 3 bases, leaving 16 bases of the junction unmatched. The germline gives CDR1 SGHDT, CDR2 YYEEEE. The DNA for the CDR3 is TGTGCCAGCAGCTACAGGGGCCCATTACCTGATCTATATGGCTACACCTTC. This encodes CASSYRGPLPDLYGYTF. The complete variable domain, with remaining parts taken from reference TRBV5-6 and TRBJ1-2, reads DAGVTQSPTHLIKTRGQQVTLRCSPKSGHDTVSWYQQALGQGPQFIFQYYEEEERQRGNFPDRFSGHQFPNYSSELNVNALLLGDSALYLCASSYRGPLPDLYGYTFGSGTRLTVV.

V and J are TRBV18 and TRBJ1-1; tentatively, D is TRBD1 (5 bases). Germline assignment: CDR1 KGHSH and CDR2 LQKENI. The CDR3 covers 16 residues. V was clipped by 6 bases and J by 1 base, with 18 bases between them. CDR3 sequence reads: CASSLIWGEENTEAFF. CDR3 sequence (DNA): TGTGCCAGCTCGTTAATCTGGGGCGAAGAGAACACTGAAGCTTTCTTT.

CDR3 bases: TGTGCCAGCAGCCGATTGTGGGGGCGTAACACTGAAGCTTTCTTT. Translated: CASSRLWGRNTEAFF. V and J are TRBV13 and TRBJ1-1; possibly TRBD1 for D (6 bases). V shed 5 bases and J shed 2 bases, with 15 bases lying between them. Germline V gene sequence: CDR1 PRHDT, CDR2 FYEKMQ (reference sequence). The length of the CDR3 is 15 residues.

The CDR3 coding sequence is TGTGCCTGGAGTGGCCCCGGGGCAGGGGGTTACAATGAGCAGTTCTTC. This codes for CAWSGPGAGGYNEQFF. This rearrangement joins TRBV30 to TRBJ2-1, with TRBD1 matching 7 bases. The CDR3 loop spans 16 amino acids. With V trimmed by 1 base and J by 4 bases, 10 bases remained unmatched. Per germline, CDR1 GTSNPN and CDR2 SVGIG (reference sequence).

The V gene is TRBV25-1, the J gene TRBJ2-4; D is ambiguous. The V gene's germline CDR1 is MGHDK and CDR2 SYGVNS. This CDR3 contains 10 residues. Trimming removed 8 bases from V and 8 bases from J, with 7 bases in between. In nucleotides, the CDR3 is TGTGCCAGCCTAGTTCACATTCAGTACTTC. Encoded protein: CASLVHIQYF.

The chain links TRBV7-3 to TRBJ2-3; D unclear. The CDR3 runs 15 residues. With 1 base removed from V and 2 bases from J, the gap between germline ends came to 10 bases. Germline V CDR1 and CDR2: SGHTA, FQGTGA. The CDR3 is CASSLSARDTDTQYF. The DNA for the CDR3 is TGTGCCAGCAGCTTAAGTGCCAGAGACACAGATACGCAGTATTTT.

This clone turned up a few times. The chain has TRBV7-3 and TRBJ2-1; 9 nucleotides align to TRBD1. Trimming removed 5 bases from V and 4 bases from J; junction bases left unmatched: 6. The CDR3 has 15 residues. The germline gives CDR1 SGHTA, CDR2 FQGTGA. Here the CDR3 reads CASSEQGAFYNEQFF. The CDR3 coding sequence is TGTGCCAGCAGCGAACAGGGGGCCTTTTACAATGAGCAGTTCTTC.

The chain joins TRBV7-8 to TRBJ1-2, with a possible D match to TRBD1 (6 bases). V was pared by 2 bases and J by 4 bases, with 14 bases between. Germline CDR1 reads SGHVS; CDR2 reads FQNEAQ. CDR3 length equals 15 residues. CDR3 in DNA: TGTGCCAGCAGCTTAACGGGGGACACGACCTATGGCTACACCTTC. It specifies CASSLTGDTTYGYTF. The variable domain in full, with the rest retrieved from reference TRBV7-8 and TRBJ1-2, is GAGVSQSPRYKVAKRGQDVALRCDPISGHVSLFWYQQALGQGPEFLTYFQNEAQLDKSGLPSDRFFAERPEGSVSTLKIQRTQQEDSAVYLCASSLTGDTTYGYTFGSGTRLTVV.

The rearrangement links TRBV9 to TRBJ2-1, with D tentatively TRBD1 or TRBD2 (5 bases each). CDR1 and CDR2 (germline): SGDLS, YYNGEE. Between the trimmed V and J ends, which lost 0 bases and 0 bases, there was a span of 10 bases. This CDR3 has 16 residues. The CDR3 loop reads CASSVEGTLSYNEQFF. CDR3 nucleotide sequence: TGTGCCAGCAGCGTAGAGGGGACCCTCTCCTACAATGAGCAGTTCTTC. The variable domain in full, with the rest retrieved from reference TRBV9 and TRBJ2-1, is DSGVTQTPKHLITATGQRVTLRCSPRSGDLSVYWYQQSLDQGLQFLIQYYNGEERAKGNILERFSAQQFPDLHSELNLSSLELGDSALYFCASSVEGTLSYNEQFFGPGTRLTVL.

This clone showed up just once. V usage is TRBV11-3 and J usage is TRBJ2-1; 8 bases are shared with TRBD1. The junction had 8 bases not matched to a gene; V was cut back by 5 bases and J by 2 bases. This CDR3 is 16 amino acids long. The germline gives CDR1 SGHNT, CDR2 YENEEA. The CDR3 region has the DNA TGTGCCAGCAGCCCACGGACAGGGAGTACCTACAATGAGCAGTTCTTC. Its protein product is CASSPRTGSTYNEQFF.

J is TRBJ2-2 and V is TRBV29-1; D call uncertain. This CDR3 spans 14 amino acids. V lost 3 bases and J 1 base, leaving 9 bases between the germline ends. Germline V gene lookup returns CDR1 SQVTM and CDR2 ANQGSEA. CDR3 protein: CSVETTRNTGELFF. The CDR3 DNA reads TGCAGCGTTGAGACGACAAGGAACACCGGGGAGCTGTTTTTT.

V and J are TRBV5-8 and TRBJ2-7; D unclear. V dropped 4 bases and J dropped 2 bases, with 10 bases sitting between them. Germline V gene sequence: CDR1 SGHTS, CDR2 YDEGEE. This CDR3 contains 13 residues. The CDR3 DNA follows: TGTGCCAGCAGCCCCTACGACACCTACGAGCAGTACTTC. Translated: CASSPYDTYEQYF.

This chain connects TRBV5-4 to TRBJ2-3, with D maybe TRBD1 (6 bases). CDR1 is SGHNT, CDR2 YYREEE, per germline (reference sequence). V was trimmed by 4 bases and J by 4 bases, leaving 19 bases between them. This CDR3 contains 16 residues. CDR3 bases: TGTGCCAGCAGCATAGGGACATCTCACCGATCAGATACGCAGTATTTT. It specifies CASSIGTSHRSDTQYF.

This chain joins TRBV4-3 and TRBJ1-5; no definite D call. Germline V gene lookup returns CDR1 LGHNA and CDR2 YSLEER. The CDR3 spans 13 residues. V was pared by 4 bases and J by 4 bases, with 8 bases between. The CDR3, as DNA: TGCGCCAGCAGCCCTTACGGGAATCAGCCCCAGCATTTT. Translating gives CASSPYGNQPQHF.

Of note for this clone: The germline gene is not matched at one end of the junction; a read error may be the cause. This specimen includes other DNA sequences encoding the same CDR3. V usage is TRBV7-2 and J usage is TRBJ2-3; D uncertain. Germline V gene sequence: CDR1 SGHTA, CDR2 FQGNSA. This CDR3 contains 12 residues. CDR3 in amino acids: CASSSITDTQYF. DNA for the CDR3: TGTGCCAGCAGCTCCATCACAGACACGCAGTATTTT.

The chain couples TRBV6-5 to TRBJ1-2, with D uncertain. The CDR3 covers 14 residues. V dropped 0 bases and J dropped 2 bases, with 7 bases sitting between them. The V gene's germline CDR1 is MNHEY and CDR2 SVGAGI. For the CDR3, the DNA is TGTGCCAGCAGTTACTCCGGGAGAAACTATGGCTACACCTTC. Protein sequence: CASSYSGRNYGYTF.

A single count supports this clone. In nucleotides, the CDR3 is TGTGCCAGCAGCGCCGGATACGAGCAGTACTTC. As protein: CASSAGYEQYF. The chain carries TRBV9 and TRBJ2-7; D unclear. The CDR3 consists of 11 residues. V was shortened by 3 bases and J by 4 bases, with 5 bases between the two germline ends. Germline V gene lookup returns CDR1 SGDLS and CDR2 YYNGEE.

This clone was seen only once. V and J are TRBV6-5 and TRBJ1-4; D gene uncertain. Germline V gene data show CDR1 as MNHEY and CDR2 as SVGAGI. With 4 bases removed from V and 0 bases from J, the gap between germline ends came to 12 bases. The CDR3 sequence is 16 residues long. The CDR3 sequence: CASSSSLRATNEKLFF. The CDR3 DNA reads TGTGCCAGCAGTTCCTCACTCCGAGCAACTAATGAAAAACTGTTTTTT.

This clone was detected a few times. The chain carries TRBV6-7 and TRBJ2-5; unclear D gene. TRBV6-7 is designated an ORF whose function remains uncertain. The V gene lost 2 bases and the J gene lost 3 bases, with 7 bases spanning the gap. There are 13 residues in the CDR3. The CDR3 is CASSYAREETQYF. The CDR3, as DNA: TGTGCCAGCAGTTACGCCAGAGAAGAGACCCAGTACTTC.

The J gene is TRBJ1-5, the V gene TRBV5-5; D unclear. The CDR3 extends over 14 amino acids. CDR1 and CDR2 (germline): SGHKS, YYEKEE (reference sequence). Deletions cut 0 bases from V and 8 bases from J, with 12 bases between. The DNA of the CDR3 is TGTGCCAGCAGCTTGGATGAGGCAGAAAAGCCCCAGCATTTT. It encodes CASSLDEAEKPQHF.

The chain recombines TRBV12-5 with TRBJ1-2; a possible D gene is TRBD1 (5 bases). The CDR3 totals 13 residues. CDR1 is LGHNT and CDR2 is FRNRAP in the germline V gene. V lost 6 bases to trimming and J lost 12 bases, with 20 bases between them. This CDR3 is CASGYEGDRLHTF. The DNA for the CDR3 is TGTGCTAGTGGGTACGAAGGGGACCGGCTCCACACCTTC.

This chain joins TRBV18 and TRBJ1-5; TRBD1 aligns across 8 bases. The CDR3 is made up of 15 amino acids. Germline V gives CDR1 KGHSH, CDR2 LQKENI. The V segment lost 6 bases and the J segment 5 bases; nucleotides outside the gene matches: 9. The CDR3 protein is CASSQRQGSYQPQHF. The CDR3 DNA reads TGTGCCAGCTCTCAAAGACAGGGGAGTTATCAGCCCCAGCATTTT.

V and J are TRBV19 and TRBJ2-7; TRBD1 agrees at 9 bases. The CDR3 runs 15 residues. Per germline, CDR1 LNHDA and CDR2 SQIVND (reference sequence). The J segment lost 5 bases and the V segment lost 4 bases, leaving 9 bases of the junction unmatched. CDR3 sequence: CASSRPGQGGHEQYF. CDR3 bases: TGTGCCAGTAGTAGACCGGGACAGGGAGGACACGAGCAGTACTTC.

The rearrangement joins TRBV5-1 to TRBJ2-1; D possibly corresponds to TRBD1 (6 bases). V dropped 0 bases and J dropped 4 bases, with 8 bases sitting between them. The CDR3 runs 14 residues. The germline CDR1 and CDR2 sequences are SGHRS and YFSETQ. This chain's CDR3 is CASSLGDIYNEQFF. The DNA of the CDR3 is TGCGCCAGCAGCTTGGGGGACATTTACAATGAGCAGTTCTTC.